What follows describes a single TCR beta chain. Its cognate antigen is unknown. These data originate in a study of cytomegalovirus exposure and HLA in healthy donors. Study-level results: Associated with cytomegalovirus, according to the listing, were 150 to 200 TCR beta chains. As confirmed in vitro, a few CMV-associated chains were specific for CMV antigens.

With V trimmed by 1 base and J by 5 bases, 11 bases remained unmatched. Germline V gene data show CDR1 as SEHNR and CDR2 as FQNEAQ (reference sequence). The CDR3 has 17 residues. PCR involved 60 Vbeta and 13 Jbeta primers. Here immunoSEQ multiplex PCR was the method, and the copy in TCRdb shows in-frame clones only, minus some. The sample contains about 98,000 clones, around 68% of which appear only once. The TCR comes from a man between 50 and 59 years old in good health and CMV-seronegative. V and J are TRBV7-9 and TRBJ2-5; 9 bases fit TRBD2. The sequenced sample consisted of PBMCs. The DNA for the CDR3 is TGTGCCAGCAGCTTAGGGGGGGGGCTAGCGGGATCTGAGACCCAGTACTTC. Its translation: CASSLGGGLAGSETQYF.